The 9 T cell receptor beta chains below all came from one sample that was sequenced in a study of CD8+ T cells in alopecia areata. RNA extraction was followed by reverse transcription into cDNA, which acted as the sequencing template. TCRdb's copy holds only in-frame clones and misses some; the assay was immunoSEQ multiplex PCR. The sample holds about 150,000 clones, under 70% seen once. Regarding treatment: oral pan-JAK inhibitor, 5-10 mg twice daily. Sequenced here: CD4+ T cells sorted from blood, sampled at week 4, from a patient treated with tofacitinib. All receptors derive from a human donor with alopecia areata.

To note about this clone: The junction departs from the called germline gene at one end, perhaps through a read error. This sequence joins TRBV5-1 and TRBJ2-5; weak D call: TRBD1 (6 bases). The CDR3 loop spans 15 amino acids. The germline V gene has CDR1 SGHRS and CDR2 YFSETQ. Here the CDR3 reads CASKFHGGRRETQYF. Written as DNA, the CDR3 is TGCGCGAGCAAGTTTCATGGGGGCCGGAGAGAGACCCAGTACTTC.

The chain combines TRBV30 with TRBJ1-6; a possible D gene is TRBD1 (5 bases). The germline gives CDR1 GTSNPN, CDR2 SVGIG (reference sequence). The V and J ends lost 3 bases and 11 bases respectively, with 17 bases between them. This CDR3 has 14 residues. This chain's CDR3 is CAWRRGPLITPLHF. As DNA, the CDR3 is TGTGCCTGGAGACGGGGCCCGCTCATAACACCCCTCCACTTT.

The rearrangement links TRBV9 to TRBJ1-2; D possibly corresponds to TRBD1 (5 bases). Trimming took 5 bases from V and 3 from J, leaving 14 bases between them. Germline V gene lookup returns CDR1 SGDLS and CDR2 YYNGEE. The CDR3 totals 14 residues. CDR3 amino acids: CASRRTWGDYGYTF. The CDR3 nucleotides are TGTGCCAGCAGGAGGACTTGGGGGGACTATGGCTACACCTTC.

The rearrangement uses TRBV7-2 and TRBJ2-5, with D possibly TRBD2 on 5 matching bases. The CDR3 runs 13 residues. Germline V lookup: CDR1 SGHTA, CDR2 FQGNSA. V lost 5 bases to trimming and J lost 3 bases, with 10 bases between them. The CDR3 DNA reads as TGTGCCAGCAGCGGCGGGTGGAAAGAGACCCAGTACTTC. It translates to CASSGGWKETQYF.

There are a few counts of this clone. Other DNA sequences in the same sample also yield this CDR3. The V call is TRBV29-1, the J call TRBJ1-5; D perhaps matches TRBD1 (6 bases). Per germline, CDR1 SQVTM and CDR2 ANQGSEA. Trimming took off 6 bases at V and 4 bases at J, with 13 bases between the two ends. CDR3 size: 13 residues. DNA of the CDR3: TGCAGCGTCCGCACAGGGTCGAATCAGCCCCAGCATTTT. This codes for CSVRTGSNQPQHF.

This clone was seen a handful of times. Other DNA sequences from this sample encode an identical CDR3 as well. The chain couples TRBV29-1 to TRBJ2-7; 8 bases fit TRBD1. The germline V gene has CDR1 SQVTM and CDR2 ANQGSEA. The CDR3 sequence is 12 residues long. V trimming: 0 bases; J trimming: 5 bases; junction bases outside the gene matches: 0. CDR3 protein: CSVEDRGHEQYF. The CDR3 nucleotides are TGCAGCGTTGAAGACAGGGGGCACGAGCAGTACTTC.

The chain uses TRBV19 and TRBJ2-2; the match to TRBD1 covers 10 bases. The J segment lost 5 bases and the V segment lost 9 bases, leaving 9 bases of the junction unmatched. CDR1 and CDR2 from the germline V gene are LNHDA and SQIVND (reference sequence). The CDR3 is made up of 15 amino acids. CDR3: CASDRGQGRTGELFF. The CDR3, as DNA: TGTGCCAGCGACCGGGGACAGGGGAGAACCGGGGAGCTGTTTTTT.

This clone has more than one count but fewer than ten. The rearrangement joins TRBV15 to TRBJ2-1, with D perhaps matching TRBD1 or TRBD2 (5 bases each). V lost 5 bases, J lost 4 bases, and 6 bases lay in between. The CDR3 is 12 residues long. Germline assignment: CDR1 LNHNV and CDR2 YYDKDF (reference sequence). CDR3 DNA: TGTGCCACCAGCGAGGGGTACAATGAGCAGTTCTTC. The encoded protein is CATSEGYNEQFF.

V usage is TRBV29-1 and J usage is TRBJ2-1, with 9 bases aligning to TRBD1. Trimming took 4 bases from V and 9 from J; bases not matched to a gene: 10. The germline CDR1 and CDR2 sequences are SQVTM and ANQGSEA. This CDR3 has 14 amino acids. CDR3 loop: CSVARTGVIGEQFF. The CDR3 bases are TGCAGCGTTGCCAGGACAGGGGTCATCGGTGAGCAGTTCTTC.